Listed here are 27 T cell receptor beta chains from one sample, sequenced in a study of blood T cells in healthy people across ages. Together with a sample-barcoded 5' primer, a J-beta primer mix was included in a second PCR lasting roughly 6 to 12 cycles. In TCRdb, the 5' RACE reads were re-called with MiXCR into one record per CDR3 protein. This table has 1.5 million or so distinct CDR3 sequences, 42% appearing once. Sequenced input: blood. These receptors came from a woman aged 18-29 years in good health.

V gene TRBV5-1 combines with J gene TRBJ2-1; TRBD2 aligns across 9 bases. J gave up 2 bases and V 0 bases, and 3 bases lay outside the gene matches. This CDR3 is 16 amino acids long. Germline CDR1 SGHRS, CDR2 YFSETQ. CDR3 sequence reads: CASSLDSGSAYNEQFF. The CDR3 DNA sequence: TGCGCCAGCAGCTTGGATAGCGGGAGTGCCTACAATGAGCAGTTCTTC.

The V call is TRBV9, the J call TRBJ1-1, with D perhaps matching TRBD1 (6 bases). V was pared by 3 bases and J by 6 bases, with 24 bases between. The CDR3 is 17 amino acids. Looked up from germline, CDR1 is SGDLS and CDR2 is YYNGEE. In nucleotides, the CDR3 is TGTGCCAGCAGCGCCGGATACAGGGTCCCCAACGGCGCTGAAGCTTTCTTT. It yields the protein CASSAGYRVPNGAEAFF.

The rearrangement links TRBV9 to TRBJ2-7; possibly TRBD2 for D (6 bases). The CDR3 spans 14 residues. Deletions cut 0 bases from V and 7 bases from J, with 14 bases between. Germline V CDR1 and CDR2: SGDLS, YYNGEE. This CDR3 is CASSVGGVGNEQYF. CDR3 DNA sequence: TGTGCCAGCAGCGTAGGGGGGGTTGGCAATGAGCAGTACTTC.

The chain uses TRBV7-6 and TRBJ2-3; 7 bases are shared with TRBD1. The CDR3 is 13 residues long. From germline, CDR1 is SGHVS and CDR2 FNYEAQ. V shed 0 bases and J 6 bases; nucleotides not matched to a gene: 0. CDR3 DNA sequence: TGTGCCAGCAGCTTAGCGACAGGGGATACGCAGTATTTT. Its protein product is CASSLATGDTQYF.

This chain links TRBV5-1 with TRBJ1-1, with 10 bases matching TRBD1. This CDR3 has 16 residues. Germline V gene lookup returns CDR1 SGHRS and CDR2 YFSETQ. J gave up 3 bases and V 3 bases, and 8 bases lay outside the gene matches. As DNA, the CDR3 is TGCGCCAGCAGCTCCGGGACAGGGGATGGAGACACTGAAGCTTTCTTT. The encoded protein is CASSSGTGDGDTEAFF.

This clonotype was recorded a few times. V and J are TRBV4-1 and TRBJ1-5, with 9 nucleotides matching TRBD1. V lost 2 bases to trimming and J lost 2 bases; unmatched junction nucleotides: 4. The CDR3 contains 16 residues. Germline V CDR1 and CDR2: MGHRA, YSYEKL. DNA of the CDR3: TGCGCCAGCAGCCAACGGACAGGGGCGGGCAATCAGCCCCAGCATTTT. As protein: CASSQRTGAGNQPQHF.

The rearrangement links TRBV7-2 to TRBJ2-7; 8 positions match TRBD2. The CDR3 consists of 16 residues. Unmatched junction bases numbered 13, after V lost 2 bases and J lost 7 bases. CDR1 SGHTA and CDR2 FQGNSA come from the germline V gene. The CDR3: CASSLTRLAGYNEQYF. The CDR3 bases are TGTGCCAGCAGCTTAACTCGCCTAGCGGGCTACAATGAGCAGTACTTC.

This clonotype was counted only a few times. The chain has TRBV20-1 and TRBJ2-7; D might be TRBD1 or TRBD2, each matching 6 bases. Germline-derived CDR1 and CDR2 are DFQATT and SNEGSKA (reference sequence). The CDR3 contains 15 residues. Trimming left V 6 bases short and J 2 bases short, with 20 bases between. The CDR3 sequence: CSARNVRGQTYEQYF. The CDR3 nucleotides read TGCAGTGCCCGAAACGTACGGGGGCAGACCTACGAGCAGTACTTC.

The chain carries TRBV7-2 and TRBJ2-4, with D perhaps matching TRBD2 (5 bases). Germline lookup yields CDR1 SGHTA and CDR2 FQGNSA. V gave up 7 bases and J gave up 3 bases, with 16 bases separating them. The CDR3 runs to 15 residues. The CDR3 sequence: CASNPNVAGKNIQYF. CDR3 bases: TGTGCCAGCAACCCTAACGTGGCGGGCAAAAACATTCAGTACTTC.

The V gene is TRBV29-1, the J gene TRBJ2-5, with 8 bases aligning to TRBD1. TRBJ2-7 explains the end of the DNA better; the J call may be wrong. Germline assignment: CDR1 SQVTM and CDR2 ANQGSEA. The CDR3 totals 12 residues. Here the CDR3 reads CSVVATGDEQYF. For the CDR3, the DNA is TGCAGCGTCGTCGCGACAGGGGACGAGCAGTACTTC.

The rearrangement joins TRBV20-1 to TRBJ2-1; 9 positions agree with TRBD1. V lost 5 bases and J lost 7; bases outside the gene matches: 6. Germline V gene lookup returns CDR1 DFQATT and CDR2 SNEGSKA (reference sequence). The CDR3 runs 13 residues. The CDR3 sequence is CSALDRGGNEQFF. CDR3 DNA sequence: TGCAGTGCTCTGGACAGGGGTGGGAATGAGCAGTTCTTC.

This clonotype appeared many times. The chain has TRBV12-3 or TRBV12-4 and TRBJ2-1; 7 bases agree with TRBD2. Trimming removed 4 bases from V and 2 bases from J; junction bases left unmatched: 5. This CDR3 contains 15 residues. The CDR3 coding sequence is TGTGCCAGCAGTTCCCAGGGACTACCCTACAATGAGCAGTTCTTC. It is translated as CASSSQGLPYNEQFF.

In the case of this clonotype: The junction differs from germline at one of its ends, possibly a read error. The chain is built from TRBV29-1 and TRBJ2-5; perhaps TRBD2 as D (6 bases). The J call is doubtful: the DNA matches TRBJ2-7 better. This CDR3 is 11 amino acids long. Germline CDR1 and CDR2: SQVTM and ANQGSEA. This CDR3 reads CSAELAYEQYF. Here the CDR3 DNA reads TGCAGCGCTGAACTAGCTTACGAGCAGTACTTC.

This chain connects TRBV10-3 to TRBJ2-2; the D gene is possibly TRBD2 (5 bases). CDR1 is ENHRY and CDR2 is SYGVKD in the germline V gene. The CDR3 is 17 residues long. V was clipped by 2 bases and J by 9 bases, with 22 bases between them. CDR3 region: CAISEPRTGRLPRELFF. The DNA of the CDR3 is TGTGCCATCAGTGAGCCCCGGACTGGCAGGCTGCCGCGGGAGCTGTTTTTT.

The CDR3 DNA follows: TGCGCCAGCAGCTTGGGACTAGCGGGGCTCACGGGGGATACGCAGTATTTT. This gives the protein CASSLGLAGLTGDTQYF. This chain connects TRBV5-1 to TRBJ2-3; 11 bases are a match to TRBD2. Trimming at V came to 0 bases and at J to 6 bases, leaving 9 bases not matched to a gene. The CDR3 totals 17 residues. From germline, CDR1 is SGHRS and CDR2 YFSETQ.

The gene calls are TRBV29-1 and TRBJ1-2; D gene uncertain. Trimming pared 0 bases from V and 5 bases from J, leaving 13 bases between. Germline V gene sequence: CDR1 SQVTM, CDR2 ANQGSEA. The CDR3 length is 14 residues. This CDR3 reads CSVEDRQESYGYTF. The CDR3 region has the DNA TGCAGCGTTGAAGATCGTCAGGAAAGTTATGGCTACACCTTC.

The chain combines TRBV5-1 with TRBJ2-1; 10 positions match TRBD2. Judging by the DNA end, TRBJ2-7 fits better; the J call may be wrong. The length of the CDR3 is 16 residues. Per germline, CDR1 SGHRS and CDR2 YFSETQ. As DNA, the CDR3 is TGCGCCAGCAGCGCGTTAGCGGGGGGCGACTACAATGAGCAGTACTTC. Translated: CASSALAGGDYNEQYF.

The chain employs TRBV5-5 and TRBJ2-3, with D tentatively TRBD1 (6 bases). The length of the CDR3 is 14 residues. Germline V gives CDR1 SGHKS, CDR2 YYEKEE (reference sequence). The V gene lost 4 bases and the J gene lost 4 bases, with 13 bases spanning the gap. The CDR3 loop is CASSLRGFPDTQYF. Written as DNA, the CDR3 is TGTGCCAGCAGCCTCAGGGGTTTCCCAGATACGCAGTATTTT.

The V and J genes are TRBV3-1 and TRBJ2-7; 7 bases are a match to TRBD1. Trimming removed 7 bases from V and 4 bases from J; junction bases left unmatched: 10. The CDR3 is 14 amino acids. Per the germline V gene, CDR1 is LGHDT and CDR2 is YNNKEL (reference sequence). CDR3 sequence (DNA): TGTGCCAGCAAAGGGGAGACAGGGTTATACGAGCAGTACTTC. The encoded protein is CASKGETGLYEQYF.

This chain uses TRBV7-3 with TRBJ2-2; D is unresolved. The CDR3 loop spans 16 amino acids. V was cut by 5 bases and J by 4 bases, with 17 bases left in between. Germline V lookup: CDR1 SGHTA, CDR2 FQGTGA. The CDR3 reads CASSVSRIGLTGELFF. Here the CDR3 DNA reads TGTGCCAGCAGCGTTAGCCGTATAGGTCTCACCGGGGAGCTGTTTTTT. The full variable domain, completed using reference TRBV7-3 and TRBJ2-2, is GAGVSQTPSNKVTEKGKYVELRCDPISGHTALYWYRQSLGQGPEFLIYFQGTGAADDSGLPNDRFFAVRPEGSVSTLKIQRTERGDSAVYLCASSVSRIGLTGELFFGEGSRLTVL.

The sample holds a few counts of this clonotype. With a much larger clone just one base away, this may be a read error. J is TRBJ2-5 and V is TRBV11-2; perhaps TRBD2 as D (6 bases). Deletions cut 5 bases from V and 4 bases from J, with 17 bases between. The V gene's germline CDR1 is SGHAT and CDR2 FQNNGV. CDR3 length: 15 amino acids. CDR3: CASSLQTSEVETQYF. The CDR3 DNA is TGTGCCAGCAGCCTACAGACTAGTGAAGTAGAGACCCAGTACTTC. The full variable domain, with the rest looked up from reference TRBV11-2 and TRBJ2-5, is EAGVAQSPRYKIIEKRQSVAFWCNPISGHATLYWYQQILGQGPKLLIQFQNNGVVDDSQLPKDRFSAERLKGVDSTLKIQPAKLEDSAVYLCASSLQTSEVETQYFGPGTRLLVL.

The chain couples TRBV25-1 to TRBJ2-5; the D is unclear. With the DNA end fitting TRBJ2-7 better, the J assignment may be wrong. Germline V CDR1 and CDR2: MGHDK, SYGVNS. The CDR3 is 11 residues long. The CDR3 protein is CASSGPLEQYF. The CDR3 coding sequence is TGTGCCAGCAGTGGACCGCTCGAGCAGTACTTC.

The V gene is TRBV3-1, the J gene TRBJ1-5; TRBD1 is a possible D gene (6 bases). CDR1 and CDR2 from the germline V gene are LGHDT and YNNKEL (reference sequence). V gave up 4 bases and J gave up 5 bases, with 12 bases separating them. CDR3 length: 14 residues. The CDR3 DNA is TGTGCCAGCAGCCCCCGGGACAACTATCAGCCCCAGCATTTT. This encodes CASSPRDNYQPQHF.

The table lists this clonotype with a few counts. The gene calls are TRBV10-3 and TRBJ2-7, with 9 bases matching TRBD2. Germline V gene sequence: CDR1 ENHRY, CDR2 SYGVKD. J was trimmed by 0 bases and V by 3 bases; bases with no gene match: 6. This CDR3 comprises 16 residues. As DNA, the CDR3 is TGTGCCATCAGTGATCCTAGGACTAGCGTCTCCTACGAGCAGTACTTC. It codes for CAISDPRTSVSYEQYF.

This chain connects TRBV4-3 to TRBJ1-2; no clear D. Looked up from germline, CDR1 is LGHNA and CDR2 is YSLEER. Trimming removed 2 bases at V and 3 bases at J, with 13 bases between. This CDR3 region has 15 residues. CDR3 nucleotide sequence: TGCGCCAGCAGCCAATATTCCGGGCCCCACTATGGCTACACCTTC. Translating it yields CASSQYSGPHYGYTF.

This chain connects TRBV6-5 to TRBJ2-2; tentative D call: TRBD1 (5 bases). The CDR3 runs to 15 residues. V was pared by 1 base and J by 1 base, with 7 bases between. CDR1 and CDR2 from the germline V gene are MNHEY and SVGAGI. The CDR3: CASSYFQGNTGELFF. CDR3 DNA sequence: TGTGCCAGCAGTTACTTCCAGGGGAACACCGGGGAGCTGTTTTTT.

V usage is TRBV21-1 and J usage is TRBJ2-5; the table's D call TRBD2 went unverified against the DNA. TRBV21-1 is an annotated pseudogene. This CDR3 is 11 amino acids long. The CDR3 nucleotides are TGTGCCAGCAGCCGGGAGTCCTTTCCGTACTTC. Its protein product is CASSRESFPYF.